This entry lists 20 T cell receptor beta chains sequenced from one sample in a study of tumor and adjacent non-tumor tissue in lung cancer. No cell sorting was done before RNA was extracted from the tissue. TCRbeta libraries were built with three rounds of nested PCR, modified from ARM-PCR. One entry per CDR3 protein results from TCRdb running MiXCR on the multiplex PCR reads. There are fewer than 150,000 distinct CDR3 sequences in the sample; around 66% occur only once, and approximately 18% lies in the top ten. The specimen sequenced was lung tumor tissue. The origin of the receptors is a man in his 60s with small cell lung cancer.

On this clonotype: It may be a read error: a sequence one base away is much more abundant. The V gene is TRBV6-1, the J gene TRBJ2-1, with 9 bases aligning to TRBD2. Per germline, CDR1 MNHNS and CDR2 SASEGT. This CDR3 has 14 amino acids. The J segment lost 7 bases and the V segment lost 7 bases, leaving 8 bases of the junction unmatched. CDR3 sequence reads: CASTTSGGQNEQFF. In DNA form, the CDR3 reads TGTGCCAGCACGACTAGCGGAGGCCAGAATGAGCAGTTCTTC.

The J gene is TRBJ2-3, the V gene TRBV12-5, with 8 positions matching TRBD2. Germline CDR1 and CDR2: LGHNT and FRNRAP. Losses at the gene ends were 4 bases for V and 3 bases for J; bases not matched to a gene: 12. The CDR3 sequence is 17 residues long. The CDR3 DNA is TGTGCTAGTGGTTCTAACATTACCCGACTAGCGACAGATACGCAGTATTTT. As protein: CASGSNITRLATDTQYF. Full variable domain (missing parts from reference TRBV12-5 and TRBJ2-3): DARVTQTPRHKVTEMGQEVTMRCQPILGHNTVFWYRQTMMQGLELLAYFRNRAPLDDSGMPKDRFSAEMPDATLATLKIQPSEPRDSAVYFCASGSNITRLATDTQYFGPGTRLTVL.

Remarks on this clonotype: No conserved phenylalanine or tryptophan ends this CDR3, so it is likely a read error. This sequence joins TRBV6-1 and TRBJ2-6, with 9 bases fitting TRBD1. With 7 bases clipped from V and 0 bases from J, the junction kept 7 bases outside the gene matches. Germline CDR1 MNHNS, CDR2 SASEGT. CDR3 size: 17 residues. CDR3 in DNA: TGTGCCAGCAATCGACAGGGGGGTCGCTCTGGGGCCAACGTCCTGACTATC. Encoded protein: CASNRQGGRSGANVLTI.

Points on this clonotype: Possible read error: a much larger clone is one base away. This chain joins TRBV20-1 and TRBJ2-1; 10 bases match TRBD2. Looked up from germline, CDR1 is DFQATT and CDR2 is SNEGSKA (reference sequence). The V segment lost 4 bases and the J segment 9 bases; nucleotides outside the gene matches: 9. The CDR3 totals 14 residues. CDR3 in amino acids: CSAIALAGEGEQFF. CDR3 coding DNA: TGCAGTGCTATAGCTCTAGCGGGAGAGGGTGAGCAGTTCTTC.

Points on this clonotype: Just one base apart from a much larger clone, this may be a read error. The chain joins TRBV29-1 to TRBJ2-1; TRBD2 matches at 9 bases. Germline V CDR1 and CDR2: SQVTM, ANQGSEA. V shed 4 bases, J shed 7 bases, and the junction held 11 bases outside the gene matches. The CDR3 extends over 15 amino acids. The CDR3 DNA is TGCAGCGTTGTGGGGCGGGAGGGAAGGGCAAATGAGCAGTTCTTC. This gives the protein CSVVGREGRANEQFF.

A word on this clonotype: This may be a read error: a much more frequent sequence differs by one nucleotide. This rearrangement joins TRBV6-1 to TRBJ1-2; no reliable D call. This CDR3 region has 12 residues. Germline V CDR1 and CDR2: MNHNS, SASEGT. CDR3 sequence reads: CASCDIQYGYTF. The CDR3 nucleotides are TGTGCCAGCTGTGACATCCAATATGGCTACACCTTC.

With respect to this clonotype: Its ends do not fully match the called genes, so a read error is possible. The DNA of the CDR3 is TGTGCCAGCAGTGCGGGAAGGACCGGGGAGCTTTTTTTT. It specifies CASSAGRTGELFF. J is TRBJ2-2 and V is TRBV28, with D possibly TRBD2 on 6 matching bases. Per germline, CDR1 MDHEN and CDR2 SYDVKM. This CDR3 is 13 amino acids long.

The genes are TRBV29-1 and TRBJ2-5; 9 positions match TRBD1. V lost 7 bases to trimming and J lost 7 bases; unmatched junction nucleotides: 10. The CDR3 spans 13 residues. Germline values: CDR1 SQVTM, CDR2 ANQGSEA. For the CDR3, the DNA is TGCAGCGACCCTCGGGGACAGGGAGGGACCCAGTACTTC. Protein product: CSDPRGQGGTQYF.

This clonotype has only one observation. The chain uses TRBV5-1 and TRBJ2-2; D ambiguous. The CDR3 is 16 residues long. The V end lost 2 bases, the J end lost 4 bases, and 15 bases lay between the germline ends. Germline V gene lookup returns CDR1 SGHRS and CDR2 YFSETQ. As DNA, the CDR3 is TGCGCCAGCAGCTTCTTAGTACGAGTAGTCACCGGGGAGCTGTTTTTT. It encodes CASSFLVRVVTGELFF.

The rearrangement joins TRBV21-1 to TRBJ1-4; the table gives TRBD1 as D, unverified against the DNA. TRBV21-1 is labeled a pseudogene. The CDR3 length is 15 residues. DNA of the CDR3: TGTGCCGGCAGCTGGAAGGACAGGGGTTTTGAAAAACTGTTTTTT. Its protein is CAGSWKDRGFEKLFF.

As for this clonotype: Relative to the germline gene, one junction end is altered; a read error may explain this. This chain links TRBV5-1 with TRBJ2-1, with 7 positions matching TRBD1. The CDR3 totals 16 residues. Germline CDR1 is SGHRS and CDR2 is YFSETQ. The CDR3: CASSLAGGWSFNEQFF. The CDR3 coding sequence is TGCGCCAGCAGCCTGGCAGGGGGATGGTCCTTCAATGAGCAGTTCTTC.

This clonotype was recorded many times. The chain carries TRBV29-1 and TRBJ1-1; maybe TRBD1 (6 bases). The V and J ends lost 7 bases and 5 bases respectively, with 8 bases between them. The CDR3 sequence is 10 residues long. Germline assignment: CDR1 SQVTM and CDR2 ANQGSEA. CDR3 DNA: TGCAGCGCCAGGGGTACTGAAGCTTTCTTT. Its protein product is CSARGTEAFF.

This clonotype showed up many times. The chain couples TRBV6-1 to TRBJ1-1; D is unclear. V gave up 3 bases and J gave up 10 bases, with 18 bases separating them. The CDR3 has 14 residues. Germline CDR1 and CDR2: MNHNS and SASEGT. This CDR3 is CASSEDRMLNGAFF. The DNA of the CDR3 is TGTGCCAGCAGTGAGGATCGGATGCTTAATGGAGCTTTCTTT.

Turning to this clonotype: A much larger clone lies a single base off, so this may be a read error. The DNA of the CDR3 is TGTGCCGGTCGACTCTCCCCCGCGGGGGCAGATACGCAGTATTTT. Amino acids: CAGRLSPAGADTQYF. V usage is TRBV10-3 and J usage is TRBJ2-3; 7 bases fit TRBD2. J was trimmed by 4 bases and V by 11 bases; bases with no gene match: 15. CDR3 length: 15 amino acids. Looked up from germline, CDR1 is ENHRY and CDR2 is SYGVKD.

The CDR3 protein is CASNLASGSAIQETQYF. The CDR3 region has the DNA TGTGCCAGCAATTTGGCTAGCGGGAGTGCGATACAAGAGACCCAGTACTTC. The gene calls are TRBV6-1 and TRBJ2-5, with 10 bases matching TRBD2. The CDR3 covers 17 residues. Trimming took 7 bases from V and 2 from J; bases not matched to a gene: 13. The V gene's germline CDR1 is MNHNS and CDR2 SASEGT.

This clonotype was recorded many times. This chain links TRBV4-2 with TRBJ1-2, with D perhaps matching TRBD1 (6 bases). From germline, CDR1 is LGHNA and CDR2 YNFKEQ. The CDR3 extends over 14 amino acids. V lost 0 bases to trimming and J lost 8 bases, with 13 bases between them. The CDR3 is CASSQDTGLYGYTF. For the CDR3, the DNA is TGTGCCAGCAGCCAAGATACAGGGTTATACGGCTACACCTTC.

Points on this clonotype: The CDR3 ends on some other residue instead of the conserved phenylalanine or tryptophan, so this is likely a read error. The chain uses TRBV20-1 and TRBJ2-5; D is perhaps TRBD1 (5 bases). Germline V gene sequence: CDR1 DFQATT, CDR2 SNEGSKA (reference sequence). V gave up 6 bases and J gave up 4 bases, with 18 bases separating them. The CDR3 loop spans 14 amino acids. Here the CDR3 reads CSASLDNRRETQYS. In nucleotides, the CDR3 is TGCAGTGCGAGCCTGGACAATCGCCGAGAGACCCAGTACTCC.

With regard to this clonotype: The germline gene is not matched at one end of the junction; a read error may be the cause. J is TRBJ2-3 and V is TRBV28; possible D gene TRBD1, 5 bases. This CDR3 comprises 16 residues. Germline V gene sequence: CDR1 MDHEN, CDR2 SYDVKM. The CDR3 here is CASSSSQGWSTDTEYF. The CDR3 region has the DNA TGTGCCAGCAGTTCCTCTCAGGGATGGAGCACAGATACGGAGTATTTT. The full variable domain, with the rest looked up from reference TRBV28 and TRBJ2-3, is DVKVTQSSRYLVKRTGEKVFLECVQDMDHENMFWYRQDPGLGLRLIYFSYDVKMKEKGDIPEGYSVSREKKERFSLILESASTNQTSMYLCASSSSQGWSTDTEYFGPGTRLTVL.

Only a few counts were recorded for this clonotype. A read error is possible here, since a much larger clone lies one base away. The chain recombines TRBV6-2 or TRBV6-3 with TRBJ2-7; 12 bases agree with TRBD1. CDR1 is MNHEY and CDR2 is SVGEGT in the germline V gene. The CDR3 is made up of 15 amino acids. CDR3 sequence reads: CTSSYEGQGAVKQYF. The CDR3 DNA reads TGTACCAGCAGTTACGAGGGACAGGGGGCGGTGAAGCAGTACTTC.

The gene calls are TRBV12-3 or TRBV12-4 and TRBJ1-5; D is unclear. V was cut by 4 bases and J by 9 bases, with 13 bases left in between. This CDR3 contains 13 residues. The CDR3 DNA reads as TGTGCCAGCAGTTACGAAGTGTTCGGGCCCCAGCATTTT. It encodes CASSYEVFGPQHF.